Listed below are T cell receptor beta chains from one sample, sequenced in a study of human T cells and chemical hapten exposure. TCRdb redid the calling of the RACE reads with MiXCR, one entry per CDR3 protein. Of about 82,000 distinct CDR3 sequences listed, 6.6% are singletons. Material: whole blood, obtained in connection with sensitization to the hapten diphenylcyclopropenone (DPC). The receptors were gathered from a woman aged 25 to 39 with alopecia areata. Some clones in this sample may be carry-over from other donors' samples. CDR3s include the opening cysteine and the closing phenylalanine or tryptophan. A D gene is named only where the DNA matches it firmly. Size is stated as once, few, many, or a class for an expanded clone.

many | TRBJ1-2 | TRBV18 | NA | CASSQESNYGYTF | TGTGCCAGCTCACAAGAATCTAACTATGGCTACACCTTC
many | TRBJ1-6 | TRBV10-3 | TRBD1 | CAIRSGTGSLVYNSPLHF | TGTGCCATCAGGTCCGGGACAGGGTCCCTTGTTTATAATTCACCCCTCCACTTT
many | TRBJ1-2 | TRBV14 | TRBD1 | CASSHGTEDGYTF | TGTGCCAGCAGCCACGGGACAGAGGATGGCTACACCTTC
many | TRBJ2-3 | TRBV2 | NA | CASSLALTSTDTQYF | TGTGCCAGCAGTCTAGCGCTGACTAGCACAGATACGCAGTATTTT
many | TRBJ2-3 | TRBV3-1 | TRBD2 | CASSQEFMLAGGPSTDTQYF | TGTGCCAGCAGCCAAGAATTTATGCTAGCGGGGGGGCCGAGCACAGATACGCAGTATTTT
few | TRBJ2-3 | TRBV7-9 | TRBD2 | CASSPRAVVAGGSTQYF | TGTGCCAGCAGCCCCCGTGCTGTAGTAGCGGGGGGATCTACGCAGTATTTT
many | TRBJ1-6 | TRBV6-5 | TRBD1 | CASRRSGTAYNSPLHF | TGTGCCAGCAGACGCTCCGGGACAGCTTATAATTCACCCCTCCACTTT
many | TRBJ2-7 | TRBV6-5 | NA | CASSYRGKAYEQYF | TGTGCCAGCAGTTACCGGGGGAAAGCCTACGAGCAGTACTTC
many | TRBJ1-5 | TRBV7-9 | NA | CASSPADRYSNQPQHF | TGTGCCAGCAGCCCAGCCGACAGATATAGCAATCAGCCCCAGCATTTT
many | TRBJ2-2 | TRBV6-5 | NA | CASSPLPDTGELFF | TGTGCCAGCAGCCCACTTCCCGACACCGGGGAGCTGTTTTTT
many | TRBJ2-6 | TRBV29-1 | TRBD1 | CSVEGQGEFGANVLTF | TGCAGCGTTGAGGGACAGGGTGAATTTGGGGCCAACGTCCTGACTTTC
few | TRBJ1-1 | TRBV30 | NA | CAWGNTEAFF | TGTGCCTGGGGGAACACTGAAGCTTTCTTT